This is a list of T cell receptor beta chains from one sample in a study of yellow fever vaccine responses in identical twins. Each CDR3 protein gets one entry after TCRdb re-called the RT-PCR reads with MiXCR. The sample has about 2,400 distinct CDR3 sequences, approximately 79% seen once. Sequences were derived from T cells from blood (PBMCs), unsorted or a sorted subset (not recorded which), sampled before or after yellow fever vaccination (not recorded which). These TCRs come from a woman under 30 who received the yellow fever vaccine. Both conserved end residues are part of each CDR3.

CDR3aa: CASSQLRTDTQYF; j_gene: TRBJ2-3; v_gene: TRBV9
CDR3aa: CASSLEAPYEQYF; j_gene: TRBJ2-7; v_gene: TRBV11-2
CDR3aa: CASSSTATGFYEQYF; j_gene: TRBJ2-7; v_gene: TRBV11-1
CDR3aa: CASSYSKGVTEAFF; j_gene: TRBJ1-1; v_gene: TRBV6-2/TRBV6-3
CDR3aa: CASSGRASEQYF; j_gene: TRBJ2-7; v_gene: TRBV27
CDR3aa: CASSNPSGTADTGELFF; j_gene: TRBJ2-2; v_gene: TRBV9
CDR3aa: CASRQGAYNEQFF; j_gene: TRBJ2-1; v_gene: TRBV5-1
CDR3aa: CASSSGGYEQYF; j_gene: TRBJ2-7; v_gene: TRBV18
CDR3aa: CSIEDKLESYEQYF; j_gene: TRBJ2-7; v_gene: TRBV29-1
CDR3aa: CAWSTSTLYNEQFF; j_gene: TRBJ2-1; v_gene: TRBV30
CDR3aa: CASSQPTTGHTEAFF; j_gene: TRBJ1-1; v_gene: TRBV4-1
CDR3aa: CASSPRTASYEQYF; j_gene: TRBJ2-7; v_gene: TRBV11-1
CDR3aa: CASTPASSYNEQFF; j_gene: TRBJ2-1; v_gene: TRBV19
CDR3aa: CSVDSGTETYEQYF; j_gene: TRBJ2-7; v_gene: TRBV29-1
CDR3aa: CASNRRTAHNSPLHF; j_gene: TRBJ1-6; v_gene: TRBV19
CDR3aa: CASSQGTSPNNEQFF; j_gene: TRBJ2-1; v_gene: TRBV3-1
CDR3aa: CSVEEGATEAFF; j_gene: TRBJ1-1; v_gene: TRBV29-1
CDR3aa: CASSLIGVLNEQYF; j_gene: TRBJ2-7; v_gene: TRBV14
CDR3aa: CASSFGGGNYNEQFF; j_gene: TRBJ2-1; v_gene: TRBV5-5
CDR3aa: CSVVVDFATGELFF; j_gene: TRBJ2-2; v_gene: TRBV29-1
CDR3aa: CASSQRDNLNTEAFF; j_gene: TRBJ1-1; v_gene: TRBV4-3
CDR3aa: CASSLQGEHTEAFF; j_gene: TRBJ1-1; v_gene: TRBV11-3
CDR3aa: CNARDLEQTWHNEQFF; j_gene: TRBJ2-1; v_gene: TRBV20-1
CDR3aa: CSVGGERDSYNEQFF; j_gene: TRBJ2-1; v_gene: TRBV29-1
CDR3aa: CASSLSSIGELFF; j_gene: TRBJ2-2; v_gene: TRBV11-1
CDR3aa: CASSPTPGGDNYGYTF; j_gene: TRBJ1-2; v_gene: TRBV4-1
CDR3aa: CASSDMGQGETQYF; j_gene: TRBJ2-5; v_gene: TRBV2
CDR3aa: CSAELAGGLVKNIQYF; j_gene: TRBJ2-4; v_gene: TRBV20-1
CDR3aa: CASSSTTGAPYEQYF; j_gene: TRBJ2-7; v_gene: TRBV5-1
CDR3aa: CASSFGGNIQYF; j_gene: TRBJ2-4; v_gene: TRBV12-3/TRBV12-4
CDR3aa: CASSWASPIVYEQYF; j_gene: TRBJ2-7; v_gene: TRBV5-4
CDR3aa: CASSLQENNEQFF; j_gene: TRBJ2-1; v_gene: TRBV7-9
CDR3aa: CASPKVAGRNEQFF; j_gene: TRBJ2-1; v_gene: TRBV13
CDR3aa: CASSLEEQETQYF; j_gene: TRBJ2-5; v_gene: TRBV5-4
CDR3aa: CASSGTSGSYEQYF; j_gene: TRBJ2-7; v_gene: TRBV2